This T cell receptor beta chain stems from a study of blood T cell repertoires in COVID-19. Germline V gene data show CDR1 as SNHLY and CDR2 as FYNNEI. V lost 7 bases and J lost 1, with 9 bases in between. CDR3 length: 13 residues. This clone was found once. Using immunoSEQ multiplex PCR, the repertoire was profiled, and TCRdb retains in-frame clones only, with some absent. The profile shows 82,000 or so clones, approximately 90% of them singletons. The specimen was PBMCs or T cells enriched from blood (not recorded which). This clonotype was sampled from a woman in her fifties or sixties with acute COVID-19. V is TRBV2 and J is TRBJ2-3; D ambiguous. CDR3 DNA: TGTGCCAGCACGGTATTCGGCACAGATACGCAGTATTTT. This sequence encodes CASTVFGTDTQYF. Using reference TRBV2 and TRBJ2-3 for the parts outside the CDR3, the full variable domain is EPEVTQTPSHQVTQMGQEVILRCVPISNHLYFYWYRQILGQKVEFLVSFYNNEISEKSEIFDDQFSVERPDGSNFTLKIRSTKLEDSAMYFCASTVFGTDTQYFGPGTRLTVL.